This TCR beta chain is from a study of blood T cell repertoires in COVID-19. Source study methods: Quantification of nucleated cells was approximated via reference gene primer amplification. Clones were sequenced by immunoSEQ multiplex PCR, and TCRdb holds only the in-frame ones, with some missing. V, J and clone size reflect that table, while D and trimming were determined from the DNA. The sample shows 150,000 or so clones, roughly 80% of them seen only once. V lost 0 bases, J lost 0 bases, and 8 bases stayed unmatched. Germline V gene lookup returns CDR1 SGDLS and CDR2 YYNGEE. The CDR3 loop spans 19 amino acids.

Sample: peripheral blood. This receptor was taken from a man in his fifties or sixties with acute or convalescent COVID-19. V gene TRBV9 combines with J gene TRBJ2-1, with TRBD2 matching 11 bases. The chain's CDR3 is CASSVDWISGGASYNEQFF. CDR3 bases: TGTGCCAGCAGCGTAGACTGGATTAGCGGGGGGGCCTCCTACAATGAGCAGTTCTTC.